One and the same sample provided the 10 T cell receptor beta chains below, sequenced in a study of blood T cell repertoires in COVID-19. Method: immunoSEQ multiplex PCR; TCRdb's copy keeps in-frame clones and lacks some. Of about 200,000 clones in the sample, around four fifths were seen once. The source material was peripheral blood. Receptors originate from a human donor with acute or convalescent COVID-19. The donor label of this sample is uncertain.

The V gene is TRBV24-1, the J gene TRBJ1-2; 12 bases align to TRBD1. The CDR3 loop spans 16 amino acids. CDR1 KGHDR and CDR2 SFDVKD come from the germline V gene. The V gene end was trimmed by 2 bases and the J gene end by 4 bases; junction bases not matched to a gene: 4. The CDR3 loop is CATSDWGTGGGYGYTF. Written as DNA, the CDR3 is TGTGCCACCAGTGATTGGGGGACAGGGGGCGGCTATGGCTACACCTTC.

Comments on this clone: Within the sample, other DNA sequences also encode this same CDR3. This chain joins TRBV7-2 and TRBJ2-7, with a weak D call TRBD2 (5 bases). Germline-derived CDR1 and CDR2 are SGHTA and FQGNSA. This CDR3 is built from 14 residues. The ends were cut back, 1 base at V and 0 bases at J, with 7 bases in the middle. DNA of the CDR3: TGTGCCAGCAGCTTAGGTCGGGGCTCCTACGAGCAGTACTTC. As protein: CASSLGRGSYEQYF.

Only one count was recorded for this clone. This chain uses TRBV27 with TRBJ1-2, with TRBD1 identical over 9 bases. Germline assignment: CDR1 MNHEY and CDR2 SMNVEV (reference sequence). There are 14 residues in the CDR3. The V gene end was trimmed by 6 bases and the J gene end by 7 bases; junction bases not matched to a gene: 9. The CDR3 sequence: CASRSQTGGVGYTF. The CDR3 DNA sequence: TGTGCCAGCAGATCACAGACAGGGGGGGTTGGCTACACCTTC.

Only one count was recorded for this clone. The chain links TRBV30 to TRBJ1-4; D perhaps matches TRBD1 (5 bases). Germline CDR1 GTSNPN, CDR2 SVGIG (reference sequence). The CDR3 totals 11 residues. V gave up 5 bases and J gave up 7 bases, with 8 bases separating them. The CDR3 is CAWGAGEKLFF. CDR3 coding DNA: TGTGCCTGGGGGGCGGGTGAAAAACTGTTTTTT.

The chain combines TRBV9 with TRBJ2-1, with 8 positions matching TRBD2. The germline gives CDR1 SGDLS, CDR2 YYNGEE. V shed 4 bases, J shed 8 bases, and the junction held 11 bases outside the gene matches. The CDR3 extends over 15 amino acids. The CDR3 region has the DNA TGTGCCAGCAGCCCCAGGACTAGCTTGGTCGATGAGCAGTTCTTC. This gives the protein CASSPRTSLVDEQFF. Full variable domain (rest looked up from reference TRBV9 and TRBJ2-1): DSGVTQTPKHLITATGQRVTLRCSPRSGDLSVYWYQQSLDQGLQFLIQYYNGEERAKGNILERFSAQQFPDLHSELNLSSLELGDSALYFCASSPRTSLVDEQFFGPGTRLTVL.

The chain employs TRBV7-8 and TRBJ2-2; 7 positions match TRBD2. Per the germline V gene, CDR1 is SGHVS and CDR2 is FQNEAQ. This CDR3 is 17 amino acids long. V shed 8 bases and J 0 bases; nucleotides not matched to a gene: 12. CDR3 nucleotides: TGTGCCAGCCTGAGACGTACTAGCGCGACGAACACCGGGGAGCTGTTTTTT. Protein product: CASLRRTSATNTGELFF.

This clone was observed a few times. The sample contains more than one DNA sequence encoding this CDR3. The chain carries TRBV27 and TRBJ1-5; 7 bases line up with TRBD1. The CDR3 covers 13 residues. V was pared by 3 bases and J by 5 bases, with 1 base of the junction left unmatched. CDR1 MNHEY and CDR2 SMNVEV come from the germline V gene (reference sequence). CDR3 residues: CASSFQGDQPQHF. DNA of the CDR3: TGTGCCAGCAGTTTCCAGGGGGATCAGCCCCAGCATTTT.

The genes are TRBV5-1 and TRBJ2-6, with D possibly matching TRBD1 (6 bases). Germline-derived CDR1 and CDR2 are SGHRS and YFSETQ. The V end was cut by 10 bases, the J end by 0 bases, with 11 bases between. This CDR3 region has 14 residues. DNA of the CDR3: TGCGCCTCGAAGGGGGTCTCTGGGGCCAACGTCCTGACTTTC. It translates to CASKGVSGANVLTF.

The chain recombines TRBV7-3 with TRBJ2-1; tentatively, D is TRBD2 (7 bases). The CDR3 is 16 residues long. Germline assignment: CDR1 SGHTA and CDR2 FQGTGA. Trimming removed 0 bases from V and 6 bases from J, with 15 bases in between. The DNA of the CDR3 is TGTGCCAGCAGCTTAACGGGGAGGGCGGGGGCCAATGAGCAGTTCTTC. Translating gives CASSLTGRAGANEQFF. Full variable domain (outside the CDR3, taken from reference TRBV7-3 and TRBJ2-1): GAGVSQTPSNKVTEKGKYVELRCDPISGHTALYWYRQSLGQGPEFLIYFQGTGAADDSGLPNDRFFAVRPEGSVSTLKIQRTERGDSAVYLCASSLTGRAGANEQFFGPGTRLTVL.

The chain combines TRBV19 with TRBJ2-7; 14 bases fit TRBD2. Germline-derived CDR1 and CDR2 are LNHDA and SQIVND (reference sequence). With 5 bases clipped from V and 4 bases from J, the junction kept 7 bases outside the gene matches. This CDR3 comprises 16 residues. The CDR3, as DNA: TGTGCCAGTAGTGCCGGGACTAGCGGGAGAGGGTACGAGCAGTACTTC. Translation gives CASSAGTSGRGYEQYF.